Listed below are T cell receptor beta chains from one sample, sequenced in a study of T-cell memory formation after mild COVID-19. TCRdb independently ran MiXCR on the 5' RACE reads; one entry per CDR3 protein. The table has hundreds of thousands of distinct CDR3 sequences, 15% to 20% seen once; the top ten hold 9% to 15%. The sample taken for sequencing was PBMCs or a T cell subset sorted from them (not recorded which). The receptors here all came from an adult woman who had mild COVID-19 (a few samples of this study predate the infection). Cell type and time point are not known. Both conserved end residues are part of each CDR3. The order of the fields is J gene, CDR3 length, V gene, D gene, clone size, CDR3 protein, CDR3 DNA. A D gene is named only where the DNA matches it firmly. Where a row states a size, it is once, few, many or the class of an expanded clone; other rows omit it.

>TRBJ1-5|16|TRBV6-1|NA|NA
CASNLIGTGSNQPQHF
TGTGCCAGCAATCTTATCGGGACGGGAAGCAATCAGCCCCAGCATTTT
>TRBJ1-1|13|TRBV6-2/TRBV6-3|NA|NA
CASSYGVVTEAFF
TGTGCCAGCAGTTACGGGGTCGTCACTGAAGCTTTCTTT
>TRBJ1-6|14|TRBV7-9|NA|few
CASSPGTSNSPLHF
TGTGCCAGCAGCCCAGGGACAAGTAATTCACCCCTCCACTTT
>TRBJ1-2|12|TRBV6-5|TRBD1|few
CASSGTGNGYTF
TGTGCCAGCAGCGGGACAGGGAATGGCTACACCTTC
>TRBJ2-1|12|TRBV29-1|NA|NA
CSVVGTPDEQFF
TGCAGCGTTGTGGGTACTCCTGATGAGCAGTTCTTC
>TRBJ2-3|14|TRBV7-6|NA|NA
CASSQEAVPDTQYF
TGTGCCAGCAGCCAGGAGGCAGTTCCAGATACGCAGTATTTT
>TRBJ2-1|18|TRBV3-1|NA|few
CASSQEGRVGSSYNEQFF
TGTGCCAGCAGCCAAGAAGGAAGGGTGGGGTCCTCCTACAATGAGCAGTTCTTC
>TRBJ2-3|15|TRBV9|NA|few
CASSVAGTDTDTQYF
TGTGCCAGCAGCGTAGCGGGAACCGACACAGATACGCAGTATTTT
>TRBJ1-1|14|TRBV6-5|NA|once
CASSYSRGSPEAFF
TGTGCCAGCAGTTACTCGAGAGGGTCCCCTGAAGCTTTCTTT
>TRBJ1-1|12|TRBV11-3|NA|NA
CASSARGYEAFF
TGTGCCAGCAGCGCACGCGGTTATGAAGCTTTCTTT
>TRBJ1-5|16|TRBV6-1|NA|few
CASSEATAGIGQPQHF
TGTGCCAGCAGTGAAGCGACGGCAGGCATAGGTCAGCCCCAGCATTTT
>TRBJ1-5|12|TRBV12-3/TRBV12-4|TRBD1|few
CASSQGIQPQHF
TGTGCCAGCTCACAGGGGATTCAGCCCCAGCATTTT
>TRBJ2-1|16|TRBV24-1|TRBD1|NA
CATSETGQGVYNEQFF
TGTGCCACCAGTGAGACTGGACAGGGGGTCTACAATGAGCAGTTCTTC
>TRBJ1-5|14|TRBV5-1|NA|NA
CASSFDPYNQPQHF
TGCGCCAGCAGCTTCGACCCCTACAATCAGCCCCAGCATTTT
>TRBJ2-7|14|TRBV3-1|NA|NA
CASSQGQDPYEQYF
TGTGCCAGCAGCCAAGGGCAGGACCCTTACGAGCAGTACTTC
>TRBJ2-3|13|TRBV24-1|NA|NA
CATRKTPTDTQYF
TGTGCCACCAGAAAGACACCAACAGATACGCAGTATTTT
>TRBJ1-5|8|TRBV20-1|NA|NA
CSVLGEHF
TGCAGTGTCTTGGGGGAGCATTTT
>TRBJ1-5|16|TRBV19|NA|NA
CASSIDLRNSNQPQHF
TGTGCCAGTAGTATAGATTTGAGGAATAGCAATCAGCCCCAGCATTTT
>TRBJ2-7|15|TRBV24-1|TRBD1|NA
CATSVWTGGSYEQYF
TGTGCCACCAGTGTTTGGACAGGGGGCTCCTACGAGCAGTACTTC
>TRBJ1-1|13|TRBV11-2|NA|NA
CASSLNGDPEAFF
TGTGCCAGCAGCTTAAACGGGGACCCTGAAGCTTTCTTT
>TRBJ2-3|17|TRBV3-1|TRBD2|NA
CASSPRHFQRGLDTQYF
TGTGCCAGCAGCCCCCGGCACTTTCAGCGGGGTCTAGATACGCAGTATTTT
>TRBJ1-5|14|TRBV6-1|NA|few
CASSSQGYNQPQHF
TGTGCCAGCAGTTCACAGGGATACAATCAGCCCCAGCATTTT
>TRBJ2-2|15|TRBV24-1|TRBD1|few
CATGGTGGSTGELFF
TGTGCCACCGGAGGGACAGGGGGGAGTACCGGGGAGCTGTTTTTT
>TRBJ1-1|13|TRBV20-1|NA|few
CSATQVFGTEAFF
TGCAGTGCTACACAGGTATTCGGCACTGAAGCTTTCTTT
>TRBJ1-1|14|TRBV11-2|NA|NA
CASSSFPGATEAFF
TGTGCCAGCAGCTCCTTCCCAGGGGCCACTGAAGCTTTCTTT
>TRBJ2-7|17|TRBV4-3|NA|few
CASSQDGGGQGHYEQYF
TGCGCCAGCAGCCAAGACGGGGGGGGACAGGGCCACTACGAGCAGTACTTC
>TRBJ2-1|15|TRBV7-3|TRBD2|NA
CASSLMGLANNEQFF
TGTGCCAGCAGCTTAATGGGACTAGCCAACAATGAGCAGTTCTTC
>TRBJ2-1|13|TRBV23-1|NA|few
CASSPRIRVLPFF
TGCGCCAGCAGTCCCCGAATCCGGGTCCTCCCGTTCTTC
>TRBJ1-1|14|TRBV7-9|NA|NA
CASSLEWVWTEAFF
TGTGCCAGCAGCTTAGAATGGGTTTGGACTGAAGCTTTCTTT
>TRBJ1-1|13|TRBV9|NA|NA
CASSVSPNTEAFF
TGTGCCAGCAGCGTATCACCGAACACTGAAGCTTTCTTT
>TRBJ2-3|13|TRBV20-1|TRBD1|NA
CSSWDRGPDTQYF
TGCTCCTCTTGGGACAGGGGTCCAGATACGCAGTATTTT
>TRBJ1-2|15|TRBV5-5|NA|many
CASAEGDSTDYGYTF
TGTGCCAGCGCCGAAGGGGACTCTACGGACTATGGCTACACCTTC
>TRBJ1-1|14|TRBV7-9|NA|few
CASSLGRTGTEAFF
TGTGCCAGCAGCTTAGGACGGACGGGGACTGAAGCTTTCTTT
>TRBJ1-2|12|TRBV3-1|NA|NA
CASSQAVRNYTF
TGTGCCAGCAGCCAAGCTGTACGAAACTACACCTTC